These 13 T cell receptor beta chains share one sample of origin, sequenced in a study of radiation and T cells in renal cell carcinoma. The repertoire was sequenced with immunoSEQ multiplex PCR; TCRdb's copy has only in-frame clones and lacks some. The sample has more than 20,000 clones, over 70% seen once. Stated time point: blood 2 weeks post-SBRT. Regarding treatment: 15 Gy SBRT to primary tumor, nephrectomy 4 weeks later. The starting material was blood, obtained from a patient whose treatment included radiotherapy and nephrectomy. These receptors all stem from a man aged 60-69 years with renal cell carcinoma.

The chain links TRBV6-1 to TRBJ1-5; 7 bases map to TRBD1. Trimming at V came to 3 bases and at J to 0 bases, leaving 2 bases not matched to a gene. Germline V lookup: CDR1 MNHNS, CDR2 SASEGT. The length of the CDR3 is 15 residues. CDR3 DNA: TGTGCCAGCAGTGAGGGACAGAGTAGCAATCAGCCCCAGCATTTT. Amino acids: CASSEGQSSNQPQHF.

The CDR3 loop is CASSYSGSQDNEQFF. Written as DNA, the CDR3 is TGTGCCAGCAGTTACTCTGGTTCGCAGGACAATGAGCAGTTCTTC. The chain joins TRBV6-5 to TRBJ2-1, with no clear D. Between the trimmed V and J ends, which lost 0 bases and 5 bases, there was a span of 11 bases. The CDR3 has 15 amino acids. The germline V gene has CDR1 MNHEY and CDR2 SVGAGI.

V and J are TRBV11-3 and TRBJ2-3; D is ambiguous. V gave up 1 base and J gave up 0 bases, with 11 bases separating them. Germline CDR1 and CDR2: SGHNT and YENEEA. The CDR3 is made up of 16 amino acids. CDR3 amino acids: CASSLGRAGSTDTQYF. The CDR3 coding sequence is TGTGCCAGCAGCTTAGGCCGGGCCGGGAGCACAGATACGCAGTATTTT. The full variable domain, with the rest looked up from reference TRBV11-3 and TRBJ2-3, is EAGVVQSPRYKIIEKKQPVAFWCNPISGHNTLYWYLQNLGQGPELLIRYENEEAVDDSQLPKDRFSAERLKGVDSTLKIQPAELGDSAVYLCASSLGRAGSTDTQYFGPGTRLTVL.

By share of the sample, this clone is medium-sized. The V and J genes are TRBV19 and TRBJ1-5; maybe TRBD1 (5 bases). There are 15 residues in the CDR3. The germline CDR1 and CDR2 sequences are LNHDA and SQIVND (reference sequence). V shed 5 bases and J shed 0 bases, with 11 bases lying between them. The CDR3 spells CASSGTHNSNQPQHF. Here the CDR3 DNA reads TGTGCCAGTAGTGGGACGCATAATAGCAATCAGCCCCAGCATTTT.

This chain links TRBV2 with TRBJ2-3; D remains unclear. This CDR3 region has 13 residues. Germline assignment: CDR1 SNHLY and CDR2 FYNNEI. The V end lost 4 bases, the J end lost 5 bases, and 10 bases lay between the germline ends. CDR3 bases: TGTGCCAGCAGTGTCGCTAGTAGAGATACGCAGTATTTT. The encoded protein is CASSVASRDTQYF.

The chain employs TRBV10-3 and TRBJ2-7; tentative D call: TRBD1 (6 bases). The germline V and J ends were trimmed by 9 bases and 0 bases, with 6 bases remaining between them. This CDR3 comprises 11 residues. The V gene's germline CDR1 is ENHRY and CDR2 SYGVKD. CDR3 in amino acids: CAIGGSYEQYF. In DNA, the CDR3 is TGTGCCATAGGGGGCTCCTACGAGCAGTACTTC.

Here the CDR3 DNA reads TGTGCCAGCAGCCCAACCGGGACAGGGGAGGGTCATGGCTACACCTTC. This sequence encodes CASSPTGTGEGHGYTF. This sequence joins TRBV7-9 and TRBJ1-2; 10 bases fit TRBD1. The J segment lost 6 bases and the V segment lost 5 bases, leaving 12 bases of the junction unmatched. The CDR3 covers 16 residues. CDR1 is SEHNR and CDR2 is FQNEAQ in the germline V gene (reference sequence).

The J gene is TRBJ2-7, the V gene TRBV14; D remains unclear. With 0 bases removed from V and 3 bases from J, the gap between germline ends came to 6 bases. Per the germline V gene, CDR1 is SGHDN and CDR2 is FVKESK. CDR3 length: 13 amino acids. This CDR3 reads CASSQDWSYEQYF. The CDR3 DNA reads TGTGCCAGCAGCCAAGATTGGAGCTACGAGCAGTACTTC.

The chain carries TRBV7-9 and TRBJ1-2, with TRBD1 identical over 11 bases. Per the germline V gene, CDR1 is SEHNR and CDR2 is FQNEAQ (reference sequence). The V segment lost 8 bases and the J segment 6 bases; nucleotides outside the gene matches: 8. This CDR3 has 14 amino acids. This CDR3 reads CASVSDRGLHGYTF. DNA of the CDR3: TGTGCCAGCGTATCGGACAGGGGGCTTCATGGCTACACCTTC.

The rearrangement uses TRBV5-6 and TRBJ1-2; D gene unclear. V was trimmed by 4 bases and J by 4 bases, leaving 23 bases between them. CDR1 SGHDT and CDR2 YYEEEE come from the germline V gene. The CDR3 extends over 17 amino acids. The CDR3 sequence is CASSLRPRMGVGYGYTF. CDR3 nucleotide sequence: TGTGCCAGCAGCCTGAGGCCGCGGATGGGCGTGGGCTATGGCTACACCTTC.

The chain couples TRBV5-4 to TRBJ1-4, with a weak D call TRBD1 (6 bases). Trimming shortened V by 0 bases and J by 3 bases, and 9 bases separated the two germline ends. There are 15 residues in the CDR3. Germline assignment: CDR1 SGHNT and CDR2 YYREEE (reference sequence). CDR3 DNA sequence: TGTGCCAGCAGCTTGGGGGGGGCGGCTAATGAAAAACTGTTTTTT. It translates to CASSLGGAANEKLFF.

This clone showed up just once. This chain links TRBV5-1 with TRBJ1-2; D remains ambiguous. Per the germline V gene, CDR1 is SGHRS and CDR2 is YFSETQ. The CDR3 extends over 13 amino acids. Deletions cut 1 base from V and 5 bases from J, with 9 bases between. The CDR3 reads CASSLMVGYGYTF. The CDR3 nucleotides read TGCGCCAGCAGCTTGATGGTGGGGTATGGCTACACCTTC.

The sample holds a few counts of this clone. The genes are TRBV6-5 and TRBJ1-2; D gene ambiguous. CDR3 length: 14 amino acids. The germline V gene encodes CDR1 MNHEY and CDR2 SVGAGI. The V gene lost 0 bases and the J gene lost 4 bases, with 9 bases spanning the gap. CDR3 DNA: TGTGCCAGCAGTTACTCGACCAGGAGCTATGGCTACACCTTC. The encoded protein is CASSYSTRSYGYTF.